The clone carrying this T cell receptor beta chain was picked up a small number of times. Its antigen is not known. J was trimmed by 6 bases and V by 5 bases; bases with no gene match: 12. This CDR3 contains 16 residues. Germline loops: CDR1 SGHVS, CDR2 FNYEAQ. MiXCR was run by TCRdb on the reads, yielding one entry per CDR3 protein. This sample has fewer than 1,000,000 distinct CDR3 sequences; approximately 31% occur once, and the top ten carry around 15%. The entry originates in a study of T cell repertoires in cytomegalovirus infection. Study-wide background: HLA-C-restricted CMV epitopes, recently identified, and well-studied HLA-B-restricted ones were used by the study. CMV infection together with matching HLA type was indicated by public TCR beta signatures. Points from the study as a whole: Cumulative frequency of public TCR beta families picked out carriers of CMV plus the relevant HLA. Within the response measured ex vivo, HLA-C-restricted CMV-specific TCR beta clonotypes were dominant.

Sequences were derived from cultured CD8+ T cells from PBMCs, sampled from culture after CMV antigen stimulation. The TCR comes from a human donor in good health (CMV status not recorded). Some clones in this sample may be carry-over from other donors' samples. The chain combines TRBV7-6 with TRBJ2-3; 9 bases fit TRBD1. CDR3 sequence (DNA): TGTGCCAGCAGCCAATCTTGGACAGGGGCTATGGATACGCAGTATTTT. Translated: CASSQSWTGAMDTQYF.